Following are 7 T cell receptor beta chains from one sample sequenced in a study of OX40 agonist ivuxolimab in advanced cancers. TCRdb's copy holds only in-frame clones and misses some; the assay was immunoSEQ multiplex PCR. The data show 40,000 to 45,000 clones, roughly 84% seen once. The input for sequencing was CD4+ or CD8+ T cells sorted from blood, taken in a trial of the OX40 agonist ivuxolimab. The receptors were gathered from an adult with an advanced solid tumor such as melanoma, head and neck, liver or kidney cancer.

The chain carries TRBV5-1 and TRBJ2-1; D is perhaps TRBD2 (6 bases). The V and J ends lost 0 bases and 13 bases respectively, with 14 bases between them. The CDR3 is 13 amino acids. Germline values: CDR1 SGHRS, CDR2 YFSETQ. CDR3 nucleotide sequence: TGCGCCAGCAGCTTGGATCTCCCCGCGGGACAGTTCTTC. It encodes CASSLDLPAGQFF. The whole variable domain, filled in from reference TRBV5-1 and TRBJ2-1, reads KAGVTQTPRYLIKTRGQQVTLSCSPISGHRSVSWYQQTPGQGLQFLFEYFSETQRNKGNFPGRFSGRQFSNSRSEMNVSTLELGDSALYLCASSLDLPAGQFFGPGTRLTVL.

V usage is TRBV5-6 and J usage is TRBJ2-5; D possibly corresponds to TRBD1 (5 bases). V lost 2 bases and J lost 11, with 10 bases in between. CDR3 size: 11 residues. Germline lookup yields CDR1 SGHDT and CDR2 YYEEEE. CDR3 in amino acids: CASSFGKGQYF. The CDR3 DNA sequence: TGTGCCAGCAGCTTTGGGAAGGGGCAGTACTTC.

The chain links TRBV7-9 to TRBJ1-5, with 8 bases lining up with TRBD1. J gave up 4 bases and V 4 bases, and 9 bases lay outside the gene matches. Germline V gives CDR1 SEHNR, CDR2 FQNEAQ (reference sequence). This CDR3 contains 16 residues. The CDR3 DNA reads TGTGCCAGCAGCTCCGGGACAGGCCAGTGGAATCAGCCCCAGCATTTT. The encoded protein is CASSSGTGQWNQPQHF.

The V call is TRBV10-3, the J call TRBJ1-2, with D perhaps matching TRBD1 (6 bases). CDR1 and CDR2 from the germline V gene are ENHRY and SYGVKD. The CDR3 has 15 amino acids. V was clipped by 0 bases and J by 8 bases, with 16 bases between them. The CDR3 DNA reads as TGTGCCATCAGTGAGTCGTCAAAATCAGGGGACGGCTACACCTTC. As protein: CAISESSKSGDGYTF.

The chain combines TRBV4-1 with TRBJ1-6; 8 bases match TRBD1. The trim removed 7 bases at V and 9 bases at J, leaving 14 bases unmatched. The germline V gene has CDR1 MGHRA and CDR2 YSYEKL. The CDR3 has 16 amino acids. This CDR3 is CASMNIEDRVSSPLHF. The CDR3 coding sequence is TGCGCCAGCATGAATATAGAGGACAGGGTTTCTTCACCCCTCCACTTT.

The J gene is TRBJ2-5, the V gene TRBV23-1; unclear D gene. The end of the DNA is better explained by TRBJ2-7, so the J call may be wrong. Being an ORF, TRBV23-1 has a function that is uncertain. The CDR3 sequence is 15 residues long. Here the CDR3 reads CASSQSGNGPYEQYF. CDR3 coding DNA: TGCGCCAGCAGTCAATCGGGCAACGGGCCCTACGAGCAGTACTTC.

The CDR3 DNA is TGTGCCAGTAGTATGTGGCAAGAGACCCAGTACTTC. Protein: CASSMWQETQYF. The chain links TRBV19 to TRBJ2-5; no firm D call. Trimming shortened V by 3 bases and J by 2 bases, and 4 bases separated the two germline ends. This CDR3 has 12 residues. Germline CDR1 reads LNHDA; CDR2 reads SQIVND (reference sequence).